This T cell receptor beta chain was recorded in a study of vaccination effects on CD4 cells after COVID-19 (dated by TCRdb to 2021 to 2024). The study in broad terms: Two doses of either the BNT162b2 or the mRNA-1273 mRNA SARS-CoV-2 vaccine were administered to participants. The study compared SARS-CoV-2 spike-specific CD4+ TCR repertoires before and after mRNA vaccination in COVID-19 convalescent patients and infection-naive vaccine recipients. Altogether, some ten COVID-19 convalescent patients and several SARS-CoV-2-naive healthy vaccine recipients made up the full study. In a couple of convalescent patients, pre-vaccine samples were collected 16 days and one week ahead of the first dose, 142 and 148 days after COVID-19 diagnosis. Cultures from other donors in the study were sequenced with the Oncomine TCR Beta short-read assay on an Illumina iSeq 100. General study outcomes and caveats: At late post-vaccination timepoints, both infection-induced and vaccine-induced clones showed marked clonal contraction, consistent with waning T cell responses. In convalescent patients, the post-vaccine spike-reactive repertoire was composed mainly of new vaccine-induced clones that were largely distinct from infection-induced clones. The study was limited by a small number of convalescent patients and lacked early post-infection timepoints.

A remark on this clone: Its antigen is currently not known. No base quality information exists; no much larger clone differs at one position.

The library relied on the immunoSEQ multiplex PCR assay. DNA from the CD4+ T cells that had been cultured and isolated underwent TCR beta CDR3 sequencing. Per the source publication's procedure: Non-productive TCR sequences were removed, reads were trimmed to the CDR3 region, and CDR3s of at least 7 amino acids were retained. Antigen-specific clonotypes were identified using the MANAFEST web app by comparison of expansion in peptide wells against reference cultures. To count as positive, a clone had to show expansion at FDR<0.05 compared with the reference and with all other wells, an odds ratio above 5, and a frequency above 0.1% in two replicate wells. A clonotype was defined as cross-reactive if the clonotype was significantly expanded both in SARS-CoV-2 spike wells and in at least one common cold coronavirus spike condition. CDR3 similarity was assessed by Levenshtein distance with the stringdist R package, and unrooted trees were built with ape in R 3.6.1. TCRdb took over this immuneACCESS table, retaining in-frame rearrangements with V and J assigned. Such tables are incomplete; in checked studies, under half of the missing clones stem from an unresolved V gene, and the remainder is unexplained. The V and J calls and clone size are taken from that table; D and trimming were inferred from the DNA. The sample table lists nearly 45,000 clones, roughly two thirds of them with a count of one. Roughly 29% of the sample is held by the ten biggest clonotypes.

Taken from cysteine to phenylalanine, the CDR3 has 16 residues. Only the CDR3 DNA is retained, 48 bases long and in frame from the first base. V has 6 bases trimmed and J has 4 bases trimmed; junction bases matching no gene number 8. CDR1 and CDR2 (LNHDA, SQIVND) derive from the germline V gene (reference sequence). In the ViraFEST assay, PBMC were stimulated with viral peptide pools, and antigen-specific CD4+ T cell clonotypes were then identified by expansion using TCR sequencing. After 10 to 11 days of culture, CD4+ T cells were isolated with the EasySep CD4+ T cell isolation kit. Convalescent patients had PCR-confirmed SARS-CoV-2 infection between March and December 2020, before Alpha, Beta and Delta variants emerged in the United States. Some 1.9 million PBMC per well were cultured with 10 ug/ml peptides in IMDM containing approximately 4.7% human AB serum, around 10 IU/ml IL-2 and gentamicin. Half of the culture medium was replaced with fresh IL-2-containing medium on days 3 and 7. Unless noted otherwise, every peptide stimulation condition was cultured in triplicate wells. Using Ficoll-Paque Plus gradient centrifugation, PBMC were separated from whole blood and then either used fresh or cryopreserved at -140C. Genomic DNA was extracted from cultured CD4+ T cells with the QIAamp micro DNA kit.

The source is a human donor who had a prior SARS-CoV-2 infection. Rearrangement joined TRBV19 to TRBJ2-1; TRBD2 aligns with 11 central bases. Sequenced here: CD4+ T cells from PBMCs cultured with a peptide pool, sampled before COVID-19 vaccination. This receptor carries the CDR3 CASSLSGRAGYNEQFF. The sequence in DNA is TGTGCCAGTAGCCTTAGCGGGAGGGCAGGGTACAATGAGCAGTTCTTC.